There are a few counts of the clone carrying this T cell receptor beta chain. This sample was included in a study of human T cells and chemical hapten exposure. Germline loops: CDR1 MNHNY, CDR2 SVGAGI (reference sequence). J gave up 5 bases and V 5 bases, and 6 bases lay outside the gene matches. The CDR3 runs to 14 residues. Per the study methods: Samples held a median of approximately 96,000 TCRs, range about 23,224–700,000. One entry per CDR3 protein results from TCRdb running MiXCR on the RACE reads. Clone size and V and J calls follow TCRdb, not the original study. There are around 99,000 distinct CDR3 sequences in the sample; under 15% occur only once, and roughly 2.1% lies in the top ten. The time point was: patch test 1, 2 weeks after DPC sensitization. This sample's treatment: therapeutic diphenylcyclopropenone sensitization with weekly scalp DPC.

The chain couples TRBV6-6 to TRBJ2-5, with TRBD1 matching 9 bases. The material was whole blood, obtained in connection with sensitization to the hapten diphenylcyclopropenone (DPC). The source of this sequence is a woman between 40 and 50 years old with alopecia areata. Some clones in this sample may be carry-over from other donors' samples. The CDR3 coding sequence is TGTGCCAGCAGTATAGACAGGGGGAGGGAGACCCAGTACTTC. It specifies CASSIDRGRETQYF.